One and the same sample provided the 18 T cell receptor beta chains below, sequenced in a study of Graves' ophthalmopathy and Graves' hyperthyroidism. Amplification targeted the TCR beta CDR3 regions, with RNA transcripts as the source material. First-round RT-PCR relied on HTBI primers, and a second-round multiplex PCR came next. TCRdb called the multiplex PCR reads again in MiXCR, with one record for every CDR3 protein. The sample holds some 240,000 distinct CDR3 sequences, about 47% seen once. Material: peripheral blood. These receptor sequences come from an adult man with Graves' ophthalmopathy.

The chain is built from TRBV9 and TRBJ1-6; D is unclear. V was cut by 4 bases and J by 7 bases, with 6 bases left in between. The germline V gene encodes CDR1 SGDLS and CDR2 YYNGEE. CDR3 length equals 12 residues. CDR3 sequence reads: CASSQGNSPLHF. The CDR3, as DNA: TGTGCCAGCAGCCAAGGAAATTCACCCCTCCACTTT.

This clonotype was detected only a few times. V and J are TRBV2 and TRBJ1-1; TRBD1 matches 8 bases. This CDR3 contains 14 residues. From germline, CDR1 is SNHLY and CDR2 FYNNEI. Trimming at V came to 6 bases and at J to 5 bases, leaving 8 bases not matched to a gene. For the CDR3, the DNA is TGTGCCAGCAGGGAGGACAGGGTTGGGACTGAAGCTTTCTTT. Its protein product is CASREDRVGTEAFF.

The genes are TRBV7-2 and TRBJ1-1; unclear D gene. Trimming shortened V by 2 bases and J by 0 bases, and 10 bases separated the two germline ends. Germline CDR1 reads SGHTA; CDR2 reads FQGNSA. The CDR3 is 15 residues long. In nucleotides, the CDR3 is TGTGCCAGCAGCTTATTTCCGGGTCTGAACACTGAAGCTTTCTTT. Translating it yields CASSLFPGLNTEAFF.

This clonotype was seen only a few times. V usage is TRBV20-1 and J usage is TRBJ1-1; no reliable D call. The CDR3 runs to 12 residues. The V end was cut by 0 bases, the J end by 3 bases, with 5 bases between. In germline, CDR1 is DFQATT, CDR2 SNEGSKA (reference sequence). CDR3 sequence reads: CSARDFDTEAFF. Here the CDR3 DNA reads TGCAGTGCTAGAGATTTCGACACTGAAGCTTTCTTT.

At least ten counts were recorded for this clonotype. This CDR3 is CASSPDRGRSTEAFF. CDR3 in DNA: TGTGCCAGCAGTCCAGACAGGGGAAGGAGCACTGAAGCTTTCTTT. V is TRBV7-2 and J is TRBJ1-1; TRBD1 aligns across 8 bases. Germline V gene sequence: CDR1 SGHTA, CDR2 FQGNSA. Trimming took 6 bases from V and 4 from J; bases not matched to a gene: 10. The CDR3 loop spans 15 amino acids.

The CDR3 coding sequence is TGTGCCAGCAGCTTAGTCCGGGGGCTTGAGACCCAGTACTTC. It yields the protein CASSLVRGLETQYF. The rearrangement joins TRBV7-2 to TRBJ2-5; D is perhaps TRBD1 or TRBD2 (6 bases each). Trimming removed 1 base at V and 5 bases at J, with 11 bases between. The CDR3 sequence is 14 residues long. Germline CDR1 and CDR2: SGHTA and FQGNSA. Combining the CDR3 with reference TRBV7-2 and TRBJ2-5 gives the whole variable domain GAGVSQSPSNKVTEKGKDVELRCDPISGHTALYWYRQSLGQGLEFLIYFQGNSAPDKSGLPSDRFSAERTGGSVSTLTIQRTQQEDSAVYLCASSLVRGLETQYFGPGTRLLVL.

J is TRBJ1-3 and V is TRBV6-5; possible D gene TRBD1, 5 bases. The V and J ends lost 6 bases and 0 bases respectively, with 12 bases between them. This CDR3 region has 15 residues. CDR1 and CDR2 (germline): MNHEY, SVGAGI. In DNA, the CDR3 is TGTGCCAGCAGACAAGACAGCCACTCTGGAAACACCATATATTTT. This sequence encodes CASRQDSHSGNTIYF.

The V gene is TRBV20-1, the J gene TRBJ1-4, with 7 bases aligning to TRBD1. Germline V gene data show CDR1 as DFQATT and CDR2 as SNEGSKA (reference sequence). V shed 5 bases and J 6 bases; nucleotides not matched to a gene: 6. The CDR3 runs to 13 residues. Written as DNA, the CDR3 is TGCAGTGCTCAACAGGGGTCGGATGAAAAACTGTTTTTT. Its translation is CSAQQGSDEKLFF.

The chain is built from TRBV29-1 and TRBJ1-3, with 9 bases that match TRBD1. Per germline, CDR1 SQVTM and CDR2 ANQGSEA. The CDR3 covers 20 residues. V shed 8 bases, J shed 4 bases, and the junction held 27 bases outside the gene matches. CDR3 in DNA: TGCAGCCCGCCGCCCCGGGACAGGGCCAAATTAAAGGGAAAAGGAAACACCATATATTTT. Protein: CSPPPRDRAKLKGKGNTIYF.

CDR3 bases: TGTGCCAGCAGTTACGTCCAGGGTGGTGGCTACACCTTC. Protein: CASSYVQGGGYTF. V is TRBV6-6 and J is TRBJ1-2; D is perhaps TRBD1 (5 bases). CDR3 length: 13 residues. V lost 2 bases and J 7 bases, leaving 11 bases between the germline ends. Per the germline V gene, CDR1 is MNHNY and CDR2 is SVGAGI (reference sequence).

The rearrangement links TRBV20-1 to TRBJ2-2, with D uncertain. Trimming removed 1 base from V and 4 bases from J, with 4 bases in between. The germline gives CDR1 DFQATT, CDR2 SNEGSKA (reference sequence). The CDR3 is 12 residues long. The CDR3, as DNA: TGCAGTGCTAGAGGGGGCACCGGGGAGCTGTTTTTT. It translates to CSARGGTGELFF.

V usage is TRBV20-1 and J usage is TRBJ1-2; D is possibly TRBD1 (5 bases). Germline CDR1 DFQATT, CDR2 SNEGSKA (reference sequence). V shed 8 bases and J shed 2 bases, with 12 bases lying between them. The CDR3 totals 12 residues. CDR3 DNA sequence: TGCAGTTGGGAAGGGGCGAACTATGGCTACACCTTC. It yields the protein CSWEGANYGYTF.

This clonotype was seen repeatedly, ten times or more. This chain joins TRBV10-3 and TRBJ1-2; D perhaps matches TRBD1 (5 bases). Germline assignment: CDR1 ENHRY and CDR2 SYGVKD. The V end was cut by 2 bases, the J end by 4 bases, with 23 bases between. This CDR3 is built from 18 residues. The CDR3 bases are TGTGCCATCAGTGAGACAGGAGTGCTTGAACCCTTTACCTATGGCTACACCTTC. Its protein product is CAISETGVLEPFTYGYTF.

The rearrangement joins TRBV10-3 to TRBJ2-7, with 9 bases matching TRBD1. The V segment lost 3 bases and the J segment 11 bases; nucleotides outside the gene matches: 8. The CDR3 is made up of 13 amino acids. Germline V gives CDR1 ENHRY, CDR2 SYGVKD. DNA for the CDR3: TGTGCCATCAGTGAAAACGTGGGACAGGGAAAGTACTTC. This translates into CAISENVGQGKYF.

This clonotype was counted many times. The chain links TRBV25-1 to TRBJ1-3, with no clear D. The CDR3 is 15 amino acids. Germline CDR1 is MGHDK and CDR2 is SYGVNS. The germline V and J ends were trimmed by 3 bases and 0 bases, with 9 bases remaining between them. The CDR3, as DNA: TGTGCCAGCAGTGATGGACTGAACTCTGGAAACACCATATATTTT. Translating gives CASSDGLNSGNTIYF. Full variable domain (missing parts from reference TRBV25-1 and TRBJ1-3): EADIYQTPRYLVIGTGKKITLECSQTMGHDKMYWYQQDPGMELHLIHYSYGVNSTEKGDLSSESTVSRIRTEHFPLTLESARPSHTSQYLCASSDGLNSGNTIYFGEGSWLTVV.

This rearrangement joins TRBV7-3 to TRBJ1-1, with TRBD1 as a possible D gene (5 bases). This CDR3 region has 15 residues. Deletions cut 5 bases from V and 5 bases from J, with 18 bases between. CDR1 is SGHTA and CDR2 is FQGTGA in the germline V gene. CDR3 loop: CASSLAGIRGTEAFF. CDR3 sequence (DNA): TGTGCCAGCAGCCTCGCAGGGATCCGGGGAACTGAAGCTTTCTTT.

This chain uses TRBV6-6 with TRBJ1-2; 12 bases are shared with TRBD1. The junction had 12 bases not matched to a gene; V was cut back by 7 bases and J by 0 bases. This CDR3 is built from 18 residues. Germline assignment: CDR1 MNHNY and CDR2 SVGAGI (reference sequence). The CDR3 here is CASNGPPGQGAPNYGYTF. The CDR3 DNA reads TGTGCCAGCAACGGGCCCCCGGGACAGGGGGCGCCTAACTATGGCTACACCTTC.

The CDR3 DNA reads TGTGCCAGTACGGCCCTAAGTTCAACTAATGAAAAACTGTTTTTT. Translated, it gives CASTALSSTNEKLFF. This chain links TRBV19 with TRBJ1-4; D is unclear. Germline-derived CDR1 and CDR2 are LNHDA and SQIVND (reference sequence). Trimming took off 7 bases at V and 0 bases at J, with 12 bases between the two ends. This CDR3 has 15 amino acids.